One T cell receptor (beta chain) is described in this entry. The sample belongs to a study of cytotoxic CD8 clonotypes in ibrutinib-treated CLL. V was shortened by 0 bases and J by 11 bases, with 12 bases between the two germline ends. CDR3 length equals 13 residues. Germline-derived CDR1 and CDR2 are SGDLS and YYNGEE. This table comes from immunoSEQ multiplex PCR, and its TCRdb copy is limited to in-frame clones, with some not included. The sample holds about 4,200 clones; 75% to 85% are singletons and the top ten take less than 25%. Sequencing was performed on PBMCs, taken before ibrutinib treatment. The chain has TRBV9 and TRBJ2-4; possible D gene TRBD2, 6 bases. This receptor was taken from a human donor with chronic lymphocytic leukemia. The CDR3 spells CASSVVQGGVQYF. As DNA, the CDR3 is TGTGCCAGCAGCGTAGTACAAGGCGGGGTTCAGTACTTC.